This entry lists 9 T cell receptor beta chains sequenced from one sample in a study of T cells in localized non-small cell lung cancer. The assay was immunoSEQ multiplex PCR, and TCRdb's table has in-frame clones only and misses some. The table has 70,000 to 95,000 clones, roughly 91% seen once. The sample was PBMCs, taken before any cancer treatment. These receptor sequences come from a woman aged 35 to 70 with stage II squamous cell lung carcinoma.

This clone was seen once. The chain carries TRBV7-9 and TRBJ2-7; D uncertain. CDR1 SEHNR and CDR2 FQNEAQ come from the germline V gene (reference sequence). Trimming took 1 base from V and 5 from J, leaving 12 bases between them. The CDR3 has 14 amino acids. In DNA, the CDR3 is TGTGCCAGCAGCTTAGGGCATCTTGGAGACGAGCAGTACTTC. It is translated as CASSLGHLGDEQYF.

The gene calls are TRBV19 and TRBJ2-3; TRBD1 matches at 7 bases. The junction had 8 bases not matched to a gene; V was cut back by 0 bases and J by 2 bases. The CDR3 sequence is 17 residues long. Germline lookup yields CDR1 LNHDA and CDR2 SQIVND (reference sequence). CDR3 in amino acids: CASSIDSTGSYTDTQYF. The CDR3 region has the DNA TGTGCCAGTAGTATAGATTCGACAGGGAGTTACACAGATACGCAGTATTTT.

The V gene is TRBV5-1, the J gene TRBJ2-2; D is uncertain. Trimming shortened V by 3 bases and J by 0 bases, and 18 bases separated the two germline ends. This CDR3 has 18 residues. Looked up from germline, CDR1 is SGHRS and CDR2 is YFSETQ. The CDR3 region has the DNA TGCGCCAGCAGCTCATTCTTCGGGCAGAACGCGAACACCGGGGAGCTGTTTTTT. Protein sequence: CASSSFFGQNANTGELFF.

The rearrangement uses TRBV28 and TRBJ2-3; TRBD2 agrees at 8 bases. The germline V gene encodes CDR1 MDHEN and CDR2 SYDVKM. V lost 2 bases to trimming and J lost 1 base; unmatched junction nucleotides: 11. The CDR3 has 18 amino acids. CDR3 sequence reads: CASSLPGLVRMGTDTQYF. The CDR3 coding sequence is TGTGCCAGCAGTTTACCGGGACTAGTAAGGATGGGCACAGATACGCAGTATTTT.

This clone was detected only a few times. The chain links TRBV5-4 to TRBJ1-3, with D perhaps TRBD1 (5 bases). Per the germline V gene, CDR1 is SGHNT and CDR2 is YYREEE (reference sequence). Trimming shortened V by 0 bases and J by 0 bases, and 7 bases separated the two germline ends. CDR3 length: 15 amino acids. In DNA form, the CDR3 reads TGTGCCAGCAGCTTGGTAGGGGCCTCTGGAAACACCATATATTTT. Protein sequence: CASSLVGASGNTIYF.

The chain joins TRBV19 to TRBJ2-3, with D possibly matching TRBD1 (6 bases). Per the germline V gene, CDR1 is LNHDA and CDR2 is SQIVND (reference sequence). CDR3 length: 13 amino acids. V lost 8 bases to trimming and J lost 4 bases, with 13 bases between them. CDR3 region: CASRVAGADTQYF. The CDR3 nucleotides are TGTGCCAGTCGTGTGGCAGGGGCAGATACGCAGTATTTT.

The chain has TRBV11-2 and TRBJ2-4; TRBD2 is a possible D gene (6 bases). Germline V gene data show CDR1 as SGHAT and CDR2 as FQNNGV. Trimming took off 5 bases at V and 7 bases at J, with 9 bases between the two ends. The CDR3 consists of 12 residues. This CDR3 reads CASSESGNIQYF. The CDR3 bases are TGTGCCAGCAGCGAGAGCGGGAACATTCAGTACTTC.

The CDR3, as DNA: TGTGCCACCGATGAAACGGGGAATGAGCAGTTCTTC. This sequence encodes CATDETGNEQFF. The chain combines TRBV6-1 with TRBJ2-1; a possible D gene is TRBD2 (5 bases). CDR3 length equals 12 residues. The germline V and J ends were trimmed by 10 bases and 7 bases, with 14 bases remaining between them. Germline V gives CDR1 MNHNS, CDR2 SASEGT.

The chain joins TRBV29-1 to TRBJ2-1, with 8 bases that match TRBD2. The CDR3 length is 14 residues. Germline V CDR1 and CDR2: SQVTM, ANQGSEA. The trim removed 5 bases at V and 10 bases at J, leaving 13 bases unmatched. This CDR3 reads CSVIGGGRSREQFF. The CDR3 DNA reads as TGCAGCGTTATCGGGGGGGGCAGGTCGAGGGAGCAGTTCTTC.